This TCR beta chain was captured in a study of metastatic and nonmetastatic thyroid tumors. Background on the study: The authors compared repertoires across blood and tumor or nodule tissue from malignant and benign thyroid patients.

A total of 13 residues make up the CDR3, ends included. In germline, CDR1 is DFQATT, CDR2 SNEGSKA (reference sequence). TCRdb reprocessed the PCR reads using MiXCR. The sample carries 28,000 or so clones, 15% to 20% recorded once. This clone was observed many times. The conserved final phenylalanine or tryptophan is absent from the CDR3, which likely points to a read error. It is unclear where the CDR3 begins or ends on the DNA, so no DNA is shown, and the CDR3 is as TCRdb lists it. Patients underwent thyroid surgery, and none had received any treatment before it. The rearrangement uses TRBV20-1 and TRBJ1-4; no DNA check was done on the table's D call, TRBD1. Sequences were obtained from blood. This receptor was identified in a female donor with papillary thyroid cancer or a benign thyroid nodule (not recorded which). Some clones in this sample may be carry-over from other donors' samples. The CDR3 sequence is CSASGLNWDRGRI.